The TCR beta chain described here comes from a study of cytomegalovirus exposure and HLA in healthy donors. Study overall: According to later analysis, the same platform produced the 100 to 150 validation and over 600 first-cohort repertoires.

The protocol was immunoSEQ multiplex PCR, while the TCRdb copy is restricted to in-frame clones and leaves out a portion. Here the sample spans about 200,000 clones, more than 65% being singletons. It was the approximately 120-subject validation cohort, separate from the approximately 620-subject first cohort, to which the donors belonged. This clone showed up just once. V shed 3 bases and J 4 bases; nucleotides not matched to a gene: 13. This CDR3 comprises 17 residues. Germline V gene data show CDR1 as SGDLS and CDR2 as YYNGEE. This TCR was recovered from a woman aged 30 to 39 in good health and CMV-seropositive. Sequencing input: PBMCs. This chain uses TRBV9 with TRBJ2-7, with 10 nucleotides matching TRBD1. This CDR3 is CASSANPSTGGGYEQYF. The CDR3 bases are TGTGCCAGCAGCGCAAACCCCTCGACAGGGGGCGGGTACGAGCAGTACTTC. Full variable domain (rest looked up from reference TRBV9 and TRBJ2-7): DSGVTQTPKHLITATGQRVTLRCSPRSGDLSVYWYQQSLDQGLQFLIQYYNGEERAKGNILERFSAQQFPDLHSELNLSSLELGDSALYFCASSANPSTGGGYEQYFGPGTRLTVT.